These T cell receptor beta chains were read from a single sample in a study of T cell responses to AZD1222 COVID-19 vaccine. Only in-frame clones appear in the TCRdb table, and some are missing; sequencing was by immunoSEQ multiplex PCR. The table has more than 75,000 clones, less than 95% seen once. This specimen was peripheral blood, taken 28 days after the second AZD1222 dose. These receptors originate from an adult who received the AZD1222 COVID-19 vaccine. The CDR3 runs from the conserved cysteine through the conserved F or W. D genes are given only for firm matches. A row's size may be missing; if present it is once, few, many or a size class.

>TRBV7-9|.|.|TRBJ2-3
CASTQGRPDTQYF
TGTGCCAGCACCCAGGGCAGACCCGATACGCAGTATTTT
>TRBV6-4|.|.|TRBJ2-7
CASSDSVSYASIYEQYF
TGTGCCAGCAGTGACTCAGTCAGTTATGCCAGTATATACGAGCAGTACTTC
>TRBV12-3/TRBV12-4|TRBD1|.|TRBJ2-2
CASSLQGAGELFF
TGTGCCAGCAGTCTACAGGGGGCCGGGGAGCTGTTTTTT
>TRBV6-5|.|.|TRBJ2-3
CASSQGRGTDTQYF
TGTGCCAGCAGCCAAGGCCGGGGCACAGATACGCAGTATTTT
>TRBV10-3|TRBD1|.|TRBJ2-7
CAISGQGGIEQYF
TGTGCCATCTCCGGACAGGGAGGAATCGAGCAGTACTTC
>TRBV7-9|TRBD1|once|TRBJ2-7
CASSLVGDRGYEQYF
TGTGCCAGCAGCTTAGTAGGGGACAGGGGGTACGAGCAGTACTTC
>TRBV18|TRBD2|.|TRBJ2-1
CASSPPALAGGIEQFF
TGTGCCAGCTCACCACCTGCACTAGCGGGAGGGATTGAGCAGTTCTTC
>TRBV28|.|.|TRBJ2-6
CASRTVVAGANVLTF
TGTGCCAGCAGGACAGTGGTGGCCGGGGCCAACGTCCTGACTTTC
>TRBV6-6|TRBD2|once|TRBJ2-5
CASTPLAGEGETQYF
TGTGCCAGCACCCCACTAGCGGGAGAGGGCGAGACCCAGTACTTC
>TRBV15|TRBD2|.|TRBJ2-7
CATSPAAGAMTYEQYF
TGTGCCACCAGCCCCGCGGCGGGAGCAATGACCTACGAGCAGTACTTC
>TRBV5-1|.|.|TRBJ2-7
CASSVDYYEQYF
TGCGCCAGCAGCGTTGACTACTACGAGCAGTACTTC
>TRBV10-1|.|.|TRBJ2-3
CASSESETGEGTDTQYF
TGCGCCAGCAGTGAGTCGGAGACAGGAGAAGGCACAGATACGCAGTATTTT
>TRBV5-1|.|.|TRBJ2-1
CASSLVERSFNEQFF
TGCGCCAGCAGCCTAGTTGAGAGGAGTTTCAATGAGCAGTTCTTC
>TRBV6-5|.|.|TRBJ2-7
CASSLLGRGLAGEQYF
TGTGCCAGCAGTTTGCTTGGGAGGGGGCTAGCAGGCGAGCAGTACTTC
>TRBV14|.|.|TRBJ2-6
CASSQPQGRANVLTF
TGTGCCAGCAGCCAACCTCAGGGAAGGGCCAACGTCCTGACTTTC
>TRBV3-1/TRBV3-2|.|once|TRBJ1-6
CASSQGQGSSPLHF
TGTGCCAGCAGCCAAGGTCAGGGTTCTTCACCCCTCCACTTT
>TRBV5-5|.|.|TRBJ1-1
CASSLGASQTVEAFF
TGTGCCAGCAGCTTGGGAGCCTCTCAGACGGTCGAAGCTTTCTTT
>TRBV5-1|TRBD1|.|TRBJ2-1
CASLTGNDEQFF
TGCGCCAGCTTGACAGGGAACGATGAGCAGTTCTTC
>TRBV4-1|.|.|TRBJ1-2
CASSPRGLGQYGYTF
TGCGCCAGCAGCCCCCGAGGTCTAGGGCAATATGGCTACACCTTC
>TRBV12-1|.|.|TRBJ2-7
CASSPRLAGETLPYEQYF
TGTGCCAGCAGCCCAAGACTAGCGGGAGAGACTCTACCCTACGAGCAGTACTTC
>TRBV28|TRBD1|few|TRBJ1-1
CASSPGQGTSWTEAFF
TGTGCCAGCAGTCCGGGACAGGGCACCTCATGGACTGAAGCTTTCTTT
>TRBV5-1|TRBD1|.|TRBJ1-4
CASSLGRGRNNEKLFF
TGCGCCAGCAGCTTGGGTAGGGGGCGAAATAATGAAAAACTGTTTTTT
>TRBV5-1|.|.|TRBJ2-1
CASSLQANNEQFF
TGCGCCAGCAGCTTACAGGCTAACAATGAGCAGTTCTTC
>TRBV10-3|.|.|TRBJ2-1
CAISEYVNEQFF
TGTGCCATCAGTGAGTATGTGAATGAGCAGTTCTTC
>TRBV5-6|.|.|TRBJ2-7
CASSLARYEQYF
TGTGCCAGCAGCTTGGCTAGATACGAGCAGTACTTC
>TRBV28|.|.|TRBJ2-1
CASSVIGEQFF
TGTGCCAGCAGTGTTATCGGCGAGCAGTTCTTC
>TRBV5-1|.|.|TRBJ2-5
CASSRQSGLETQYF
TGCGCCAGCAGTCGTCAATCAGGGTTAGAGACCCAGTACTTC
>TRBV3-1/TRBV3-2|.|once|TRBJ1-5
CASSQKNQPQHF
TGTGCCAGCAGCCAAAAAAATCAGCCCCAGCATTTT
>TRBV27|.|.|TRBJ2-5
CASSFSGEETQYF
TGTGCCAGCAGTTTCTCTGGGGAAGAGACCCAGTACTTC
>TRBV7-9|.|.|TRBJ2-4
CASSSPTGLKNIQYF
TGTGCCAGCAGCTCGCCCACAGGGTTGAAAAACATTCAGTACTTC
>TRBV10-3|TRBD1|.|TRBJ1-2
CAISWTGRDGYTF
TGTGCCATCAGTTGGACAGGGCGAGATGGCTACACCTTC
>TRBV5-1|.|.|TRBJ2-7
CASSLGATGTFWQYF
TGCGCCAGCAGCTTGGGGGCGACAGGGACTTTCTGGCAGTACTTC
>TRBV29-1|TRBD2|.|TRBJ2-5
CSVLTSGSWAETQYF
TGCAGCGTCTTGACTAGCGGGAGTTGGGCGGAGACCCAGTACTTC
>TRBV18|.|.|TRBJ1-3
CASSPQGSDTIYF
TGTGCCAGCTCACCACAGGGTTCGGACACCATATATTTT
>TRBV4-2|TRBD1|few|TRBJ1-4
CASSQQGQGEEKLFF
TGTGCCAGCAGCCAACAGGGTCAGGGGGAGGAAAAACTGTTTTTT
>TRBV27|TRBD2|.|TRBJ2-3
CASSLRGESTDTQYF
TGTGCCAGCAGTTTACGGGGGGAAAGCACAGATACGCAGTATTTT
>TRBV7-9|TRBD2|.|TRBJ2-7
CASSLARLAEAGAYEQYF
TGTGCCAGCAGCTTAGCCCGACTAGCGGAAGCCGGGGCATACGAGCAGTACTTC
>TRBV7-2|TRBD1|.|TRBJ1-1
CASSSQGATEAFF
TGTGCCAGCAGCTCACAGGGGGCCACTGAAGCTTTCTTT
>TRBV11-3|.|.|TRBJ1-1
CASSLRRQGTEAFF
TGTGCCAGCAGCTTAAGGCGGCAGGGGACTGAAGCTTTCTTT
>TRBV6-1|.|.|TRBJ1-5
CASSEGQGLRPQHF
TGTGCCAGCAGTGAAGGACAAGGGTTGAGGCCCCAGCATTTT
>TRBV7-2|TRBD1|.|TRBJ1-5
CASSPGQGSNQPQHF
TGTGCCAGCAGCCCAGGACAGGGAAGCAATCAGCCCCAGCATTTT
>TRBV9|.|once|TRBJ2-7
CASSVDGSRYEQYF
TGTGCCAGCAGCGTAGATGGTAGCAGATACGAGCAGTACTTC
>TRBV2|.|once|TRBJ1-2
CASSEAQGWGYTF
TGTGCCAGCAGTGAGGCCCAGGGCTGGGGCTACACCTTC
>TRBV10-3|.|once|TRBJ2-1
CAISNNNNYEQFF
TGTGCCATCAGTAACAACAACAATTATGAGCAGTTCTTC
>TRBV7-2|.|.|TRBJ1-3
CASSLVAPGNTIYF
TGTGCCAGCAGCTTAGTAGCTCCTGGAAACACCATATATTTT
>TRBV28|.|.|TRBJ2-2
CASGRAPGELFF
TGTGCCAGCGGCAGGGCCCCCGGGGAGCTGTTTTTT
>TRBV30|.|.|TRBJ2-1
CAWSVSGIGDEQFF
TGTGCCTGGAGTGTTTCCGGGATAGGGGATGAGCAGTTCTTC
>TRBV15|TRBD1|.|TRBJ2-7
CATSRDTGTGIYEQYF
TGTGCCACCAGCAGAGATACCGGGACAGGGATCTACGAGCAGTACTTC
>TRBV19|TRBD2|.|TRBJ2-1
CASSIRGGSLDNEQFF
TGTGCCAGTAGTATACGAGGCGGGAGCTTGGACAATGAGCAGTTCTTC
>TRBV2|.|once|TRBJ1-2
CASSFRGERGYGYTF
TGTGCCAGCTCTTTTAGGGGGGAACGGGGCTATGGCTACACCTTC
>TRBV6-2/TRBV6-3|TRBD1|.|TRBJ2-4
CASSYSDRLLAKNIQYF
TGTGCCAGCAGTTACTCGGACAGGCTTTTAGCCAAAAACATTCAGTACTTC
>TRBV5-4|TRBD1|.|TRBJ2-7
CASSPGQRSSYEQYF
TGTGCCAGCAGCCCGGGACAGCGGAGCTCCTACGAGCAGTACTTC
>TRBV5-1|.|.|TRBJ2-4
CASSLDVSSRPHLAKNIQYF
TGCGCCAGCAGCTTGGACGTATCCTCCCGTCCCCATCTAGCCAAAAACATTCAGTACTTC